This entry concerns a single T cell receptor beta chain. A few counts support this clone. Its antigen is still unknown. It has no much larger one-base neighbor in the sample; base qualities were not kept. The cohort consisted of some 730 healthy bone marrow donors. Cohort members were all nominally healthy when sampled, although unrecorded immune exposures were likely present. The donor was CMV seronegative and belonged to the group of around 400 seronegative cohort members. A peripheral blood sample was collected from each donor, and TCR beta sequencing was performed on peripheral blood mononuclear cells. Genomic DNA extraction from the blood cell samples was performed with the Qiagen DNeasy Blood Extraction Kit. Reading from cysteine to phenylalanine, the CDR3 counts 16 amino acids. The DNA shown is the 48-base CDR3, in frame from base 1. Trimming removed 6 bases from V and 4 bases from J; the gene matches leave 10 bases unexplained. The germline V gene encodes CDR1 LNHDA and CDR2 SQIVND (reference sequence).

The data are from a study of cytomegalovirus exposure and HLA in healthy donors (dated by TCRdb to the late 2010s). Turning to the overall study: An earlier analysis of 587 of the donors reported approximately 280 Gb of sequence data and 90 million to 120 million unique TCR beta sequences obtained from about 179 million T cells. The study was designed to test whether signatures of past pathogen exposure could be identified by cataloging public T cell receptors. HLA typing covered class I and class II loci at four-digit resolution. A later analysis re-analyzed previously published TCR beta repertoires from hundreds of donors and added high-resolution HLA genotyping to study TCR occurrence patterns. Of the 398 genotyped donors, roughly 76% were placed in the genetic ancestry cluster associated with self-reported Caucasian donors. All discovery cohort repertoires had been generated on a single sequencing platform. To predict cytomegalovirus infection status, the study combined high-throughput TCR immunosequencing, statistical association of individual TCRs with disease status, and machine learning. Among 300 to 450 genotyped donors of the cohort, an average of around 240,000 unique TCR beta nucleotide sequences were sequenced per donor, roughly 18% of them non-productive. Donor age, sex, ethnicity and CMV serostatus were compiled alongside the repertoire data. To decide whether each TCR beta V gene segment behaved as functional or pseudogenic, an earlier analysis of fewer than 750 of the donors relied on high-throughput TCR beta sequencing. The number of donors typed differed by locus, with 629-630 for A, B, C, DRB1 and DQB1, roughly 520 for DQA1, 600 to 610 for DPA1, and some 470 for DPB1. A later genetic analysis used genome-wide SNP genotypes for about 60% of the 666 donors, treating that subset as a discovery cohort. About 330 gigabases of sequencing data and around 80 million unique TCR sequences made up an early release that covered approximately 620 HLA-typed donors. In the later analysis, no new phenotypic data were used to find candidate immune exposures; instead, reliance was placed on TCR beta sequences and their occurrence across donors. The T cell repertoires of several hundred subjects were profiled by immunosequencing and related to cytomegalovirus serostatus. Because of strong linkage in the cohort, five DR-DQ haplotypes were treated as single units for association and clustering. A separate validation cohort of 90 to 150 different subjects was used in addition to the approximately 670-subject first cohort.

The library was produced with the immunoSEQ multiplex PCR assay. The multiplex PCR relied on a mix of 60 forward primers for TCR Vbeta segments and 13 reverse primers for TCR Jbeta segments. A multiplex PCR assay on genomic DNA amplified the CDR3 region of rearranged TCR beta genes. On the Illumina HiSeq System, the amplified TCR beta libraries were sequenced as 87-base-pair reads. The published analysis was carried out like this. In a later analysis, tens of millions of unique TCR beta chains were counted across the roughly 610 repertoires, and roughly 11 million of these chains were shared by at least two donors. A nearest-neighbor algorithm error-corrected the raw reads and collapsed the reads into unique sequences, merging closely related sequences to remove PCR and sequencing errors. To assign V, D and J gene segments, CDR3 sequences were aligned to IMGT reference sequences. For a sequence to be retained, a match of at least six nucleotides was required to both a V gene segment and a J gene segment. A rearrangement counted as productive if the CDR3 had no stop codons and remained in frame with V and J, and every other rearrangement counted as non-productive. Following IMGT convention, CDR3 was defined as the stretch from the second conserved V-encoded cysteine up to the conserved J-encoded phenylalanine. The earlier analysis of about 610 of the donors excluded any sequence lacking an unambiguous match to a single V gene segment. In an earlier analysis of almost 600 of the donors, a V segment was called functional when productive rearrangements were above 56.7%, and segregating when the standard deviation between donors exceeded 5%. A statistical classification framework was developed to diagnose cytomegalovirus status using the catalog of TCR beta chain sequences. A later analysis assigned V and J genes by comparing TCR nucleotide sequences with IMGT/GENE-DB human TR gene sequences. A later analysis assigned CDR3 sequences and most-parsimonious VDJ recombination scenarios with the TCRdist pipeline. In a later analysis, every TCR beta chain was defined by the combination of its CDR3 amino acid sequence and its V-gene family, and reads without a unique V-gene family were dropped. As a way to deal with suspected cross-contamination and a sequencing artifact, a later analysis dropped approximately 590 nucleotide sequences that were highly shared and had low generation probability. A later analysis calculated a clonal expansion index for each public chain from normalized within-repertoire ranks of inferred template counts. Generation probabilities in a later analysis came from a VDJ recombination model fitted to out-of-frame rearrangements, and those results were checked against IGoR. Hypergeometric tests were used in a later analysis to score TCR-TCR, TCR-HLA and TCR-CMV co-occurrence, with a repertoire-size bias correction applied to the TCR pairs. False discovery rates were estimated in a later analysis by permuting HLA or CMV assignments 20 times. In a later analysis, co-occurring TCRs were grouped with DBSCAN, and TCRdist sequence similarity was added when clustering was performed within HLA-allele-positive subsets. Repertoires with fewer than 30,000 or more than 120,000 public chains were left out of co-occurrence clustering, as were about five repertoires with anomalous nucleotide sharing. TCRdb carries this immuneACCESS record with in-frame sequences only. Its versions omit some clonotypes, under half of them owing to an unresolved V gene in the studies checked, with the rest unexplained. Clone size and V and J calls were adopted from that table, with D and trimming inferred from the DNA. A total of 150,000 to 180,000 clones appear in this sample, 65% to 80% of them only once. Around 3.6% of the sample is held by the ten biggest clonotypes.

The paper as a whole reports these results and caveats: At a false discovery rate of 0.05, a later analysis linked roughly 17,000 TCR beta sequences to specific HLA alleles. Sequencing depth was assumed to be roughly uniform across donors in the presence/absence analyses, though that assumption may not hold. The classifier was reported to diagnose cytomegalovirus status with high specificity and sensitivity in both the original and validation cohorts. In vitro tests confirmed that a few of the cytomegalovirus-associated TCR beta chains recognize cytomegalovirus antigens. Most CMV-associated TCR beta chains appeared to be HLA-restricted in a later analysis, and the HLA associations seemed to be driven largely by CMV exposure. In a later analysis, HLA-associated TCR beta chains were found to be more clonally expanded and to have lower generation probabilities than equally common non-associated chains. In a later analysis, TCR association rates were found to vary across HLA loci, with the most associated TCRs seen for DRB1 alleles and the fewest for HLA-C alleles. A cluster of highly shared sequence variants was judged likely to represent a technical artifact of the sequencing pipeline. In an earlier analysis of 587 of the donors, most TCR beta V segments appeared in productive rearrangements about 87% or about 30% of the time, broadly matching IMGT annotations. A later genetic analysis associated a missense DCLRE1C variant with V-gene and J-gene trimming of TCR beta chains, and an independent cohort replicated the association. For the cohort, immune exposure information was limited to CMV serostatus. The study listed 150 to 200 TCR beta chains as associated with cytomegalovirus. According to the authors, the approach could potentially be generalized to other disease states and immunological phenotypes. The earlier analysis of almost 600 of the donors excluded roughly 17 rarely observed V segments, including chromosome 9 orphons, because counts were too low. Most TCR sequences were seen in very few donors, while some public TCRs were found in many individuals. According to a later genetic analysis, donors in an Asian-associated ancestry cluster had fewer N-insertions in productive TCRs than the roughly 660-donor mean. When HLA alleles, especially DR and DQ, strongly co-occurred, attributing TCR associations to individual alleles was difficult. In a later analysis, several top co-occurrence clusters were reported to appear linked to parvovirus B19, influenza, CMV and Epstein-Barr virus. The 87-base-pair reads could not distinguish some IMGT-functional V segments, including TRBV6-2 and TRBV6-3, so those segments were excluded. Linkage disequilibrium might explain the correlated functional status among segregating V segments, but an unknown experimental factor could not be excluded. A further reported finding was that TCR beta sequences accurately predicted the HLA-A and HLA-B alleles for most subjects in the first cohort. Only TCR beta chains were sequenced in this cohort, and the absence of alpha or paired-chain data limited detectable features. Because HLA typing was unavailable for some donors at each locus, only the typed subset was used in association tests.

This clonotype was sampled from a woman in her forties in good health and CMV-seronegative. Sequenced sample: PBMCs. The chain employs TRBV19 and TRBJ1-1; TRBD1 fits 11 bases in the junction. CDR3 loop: CASRRKWDRGITEAFF. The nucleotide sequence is TGTGCCAGTAGGCGGAAATGGGACAGGGGGATCACTGAAGCTTTCTTT. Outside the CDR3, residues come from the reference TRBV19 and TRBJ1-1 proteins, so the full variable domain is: DGGITQSPKYLFRKEGQNVTLSCEQNLNHDAMYWYRQDPGQGLRLIYYSQIVNDFQKGDIAEGYSVSREKKESFPLTVTSAQKNPTAFYLCASRRKWDRGITEAFFGQGTRLTVV.